This T cell receptor (beta chain) was sequenced for a study of T cells after yellow fever vaccination (dated by TCRdb to about 2019). For the study in its entirety: The SMART-Seq v4 Ultra Low Input RNA kit was used to prepare libraries from fractions with low cell numbers. Two healthy male donors, one aged 18 to 29 and one aged 30 to 40 years, made up the cohort. To track T-cell clones before and after primary and booster YFV17D yellow fever vaccination, bulk TCR alpha and beta repertoires were sequenced longitudinally. Blood samples were taken at several timepoints before and after primary and secondary immunization, and bulk PBMC replicates and cell subsets were isolated. The research as a whole found: Because the study included only a couple of donors, the extent to which the findings can be generalized is limited. Compared with the primary T-cell response, the secondary T-cell response was weaker but faster, peaking on day 5 rather than day 15. Computational filtering was needed because FACS-sorted repertoires could contain abundant contaminating clonotypes from the bulk population. Most clones expanded after primary vaccination (96% of CD4 and about 85% of CD8) were re-detected after the booster, suggesting that broad memory maintenance occurred. A small share of clonotypes was detected in both CD4 and CD8 compartments, with the overlap likely arising from convergent recombination.

TCRdb shows the sequencer as Illumina NovaSeq 6000. TCR cDNA was made using 5'RACE template switching, a step that added a universal primer site and unique molecular identifiers. Priming for cDNA synthesis came from both the TCR alpha and TCR beta constant segments. Libraries were amplified in two PCR steps, with sample barcodes and sequencing adapters added in the second step. Libraries were sequenced on Illumina HiSeq 2500 (2x100 bp) or NovaSeq (2x150 bp). As for how the authors treated the data: Reads were demultiplexed and collapsed into UMI consensus sequences with MIGEC, and V(D)J alignment was performed with MiXCR. Clonotypes responding to the vaccine were identified with edgeR on replicate PBMC samples, with the criteria of FDR below 0.01 and a log2 fold change above 5 up to day 15. Bulk clonotypes were assigned CD4 or CD8 identity according to which sequenced CD4 or CD8 repertoire held them at higher abundance. Through fastp at Q25 and MiXCR, TCRdb rebuilt clones from the public reads, retaining in-frame beta chains. For every CDR3 protein sequence, its rows merge into one entry that carries the most common genes and DNA. The V and J calls shown here were made by TCRdb, not taken from the authors' results. The sample includes about 340,000 distinct CDR3 sequences, with around 3.9% observed a single time. The ten most abundant clones make up roughly 24% of the sample.

What the treatment or condition label conveys for this sample: live attenuated yellow fever vaccine strain. Two biological replicates of bulk PBMCs were collected at each blood-draw timepoint. A standard Ficoll-Paque protocol was used to isolate PBMCs from peripheral blood. TriZol was used to extract RNA from bulk PBMCs, from CD4 and CD8 fractions, and from dextramer-positive and dextramer-negative fractions. At the junction V is shortened by 7 bases and J by 7 bases; bases outside the gene matches: 18. In the germline V gene, CDR1 corresponds to SGHTA and CDR2 to FQGNSA. There are 17 amino acids in the CDR3, from cysteine to phenylalanine inclusive. The retained sequence is limited to the CDR3, 51 bases, with the frame set at the first base. This clonotype was recorded many times. Its antigen remains undetermined. The sample holds no much larger clone one base away, and base qualities are not on file.

The receptor's source is a man aged 18 to 30 who received the YFV17D yellow fever vaccine. The rearranged chain carries TRBV7-2 and TRBJ2-2; 7 bases in the junction line up with TRBD1. The starting material was PBMCs, obtained 5 days after the yellow fever booster vaccination. The bases are TGTGCCAGCACGAAGCGCCCCGACGGGACAGCTTACGGGGAGCTGTTTTTT. This gives the protein CASTKRPDGTAYGELFF.